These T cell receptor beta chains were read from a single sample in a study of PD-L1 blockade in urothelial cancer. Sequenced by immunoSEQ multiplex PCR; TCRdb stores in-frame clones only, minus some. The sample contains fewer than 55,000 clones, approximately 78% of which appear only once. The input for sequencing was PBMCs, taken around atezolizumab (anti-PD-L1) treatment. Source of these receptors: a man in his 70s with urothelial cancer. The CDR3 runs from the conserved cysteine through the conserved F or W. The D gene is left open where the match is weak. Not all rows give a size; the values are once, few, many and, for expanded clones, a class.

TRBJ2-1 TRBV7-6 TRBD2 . TGTGCCAGCAGTCGGACTAGCGGGTCCTCCTACAATGAGCAGTTCTTC CASSRTSGSSYNEQFF
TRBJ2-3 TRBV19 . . TGTGCCAGTAGTATATCAGGTTCAGGGTACACAGATACGCAGTATTTT CASSISGSGYTDTQYF
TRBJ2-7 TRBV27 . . TGTGCCAGCAGTTGGAGAGGGTCCTTGGGGGAGCAGTACTTC CASSWRGSLGEQYF
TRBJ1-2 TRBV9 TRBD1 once TGTGCCAGCAGCCCACTGACAGGGAGGTCTGAGTCTAACTATGGCTACACCTTC CASSPLTGRSESNYGYTF
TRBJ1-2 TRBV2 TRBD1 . TGTGCCAGCAGTGAATTGGGACAGGGTACCTATGGCTACACCTTC CASSELGQGTYGYTF
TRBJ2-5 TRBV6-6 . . TGTGCCAGCAGTACCCGACAGGGAGGAGAGACCCAGTACTTC CASSTRQGGETQYF
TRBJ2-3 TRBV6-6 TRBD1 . TGTGCCAGCAGTCCACCAGGGGGCCCAGATACGCAGTATTTT CASSPPGGPDTQYF
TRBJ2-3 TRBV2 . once TGTGCCAGCAGTCCCTTGGGGCTAAGCACAGATACGCAGTATTTT CASSPLGLSTDTQYF
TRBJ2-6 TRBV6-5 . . TGTGCCAGCAGTTACTCGAGGACTGGGGCCAACGTCCTGACTTTC CASSYSRTGANVLTF
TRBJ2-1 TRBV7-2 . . TGTGCCAGCAGCCCCCGGCGGAGTTACAATGAGCAGTTCTTC CASSPRRSYNEQFF
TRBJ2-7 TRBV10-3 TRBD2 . TGTGCCATCAGTGAAGGGCCGACTAGCGGGAGCTACGAGCAGTACTTC CAISEGPTSGSYEQYF
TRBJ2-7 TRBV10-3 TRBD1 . TGTGCCATCAGTGAGCCCCAGACAGGGAGCTACGAGCAGTACTTC CAISEPQTGSYEQYF
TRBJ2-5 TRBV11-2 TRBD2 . TGTGCCAGCAGCCCCCAGGGACTAGCGGGAGGAGAGACCCAGTACTTC CASSPQGLAGGETQYF
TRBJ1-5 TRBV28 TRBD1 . TGTGCCAGCAGCGGGGACAGGGTTAAGCCCCAGCATTTT CASSGDRVKPQHF
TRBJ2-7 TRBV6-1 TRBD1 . TGTGCCAGCACGCGGGCGCAGGGGGCCTACGAGCAGTACTTC CASTRAQGAYEQYF
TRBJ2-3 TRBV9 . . TGTGCCAGCAGCTTCCGGGATACAAGCACAGATACGCAGTATTTT CASSFRDTSTDTQYF
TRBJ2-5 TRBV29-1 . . TGCAGCGCTCAGACAGAACCCCAAGAGACCCAGTACTTC CSAQTEPQETQYF
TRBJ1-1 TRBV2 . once TGTGCCAGCAAGTTTCTCGGGCAGGCGGGTGTTGAAGCTTTCTTT CASKFLGQAGVEAFF
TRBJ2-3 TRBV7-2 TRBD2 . TGTGCCAGCAGCTTAGAGCGGGGGGGCCTAAATACGCAGTATTTT CASSLERGGLNTQYF
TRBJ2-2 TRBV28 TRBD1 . TGTGCCAGCAGTGCAGGGGGTGGCACCGGGGAGCTGTTTTTT CASSAGGGTGELFF
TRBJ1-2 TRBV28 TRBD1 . TGTGCCAGCAGTCAGAGACAGGGGGCGCGGACCTTC CASSQRQGARTF
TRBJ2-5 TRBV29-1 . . TGCAGCGTTGAAGATGGAGGGAGGCAAGAGACCCAGTACTTC CSVEDGGRQETQYF